This TCR beta chain was captured in a study of regulatory T cells in long-lasting Graves disease. In the study overall: Graves' patients with a new diagnosis had received antithyroid drugs under 3 months.

V was trimmed by 7 bases and J by 0 bases, leaving 10 bases between them. From germline, CDR1 is MNHNS and CDR2 SASEGT. This CDR3 region has 15 residues. This clonotype was counted only a few times. As to time point: newly diagnosed GD, antithyroid drugs for less than 3 months. RNA extracted from PBMCs served as the sequencing template. Guidelines of the American Thyroid Association were used to diagnose Graves' disease. Investigators prepared the TCR beta libraries by applying iRepertoire HTBI primers and Arm-PCR of CDR3 regions. One entry per CDR3 protein results from TCRdb running MiXCR on the multiplex PCR reads. The table lists some 560,000 distinct CDR3 sequences, around 16% of them singletons. These data were also filed under a second study, of T cells in Graves' hyperthyroidism and ophthalmopathy. This second study notes: Hyperthyroidism in the patients, aged 18 to 65, was newly diagnosed and under 2 months in duration. HTBI primers were the set used in a first-round RT-PCR of the TCR CDR3.

The material was peripheral blood mononuclear cells (PBMCs), obtained at new diagnosis, from a patient treated with antithyroid drugs. This TCR derives from a woman aged 35 to 60 with Graves disease. The chain links TRBV6-1 to TRBJ1-6; D is uncertain. Written as DNA, the CDR3 is TGTGCCAGCAAGAAACGGAGCTCCTATAATTCACCCCTCCACTTT. Amino acids: CASKKRSSYNSPLHF.